The source of this TCR beta chain is a study of cytomegalovirus exposure and HLA in healthy donors. Findings and limits, study-wide: A cluster of highly shared sequence variants was likely a sequencing artifact. Immune exposure was documented only through CMV serostatus.

Note on this clone: Its antigen remains unidentified.

The V and J ends lost 7 bases and 4 bases, in that order; junction bases with no gene match: 7. CDR3 length: 13 residues. From germline, CDR1 is SQVTM and CDR2 ANQGSEA. PCR employed 60 Vbeta and 13 Jbeta primers. Libraries were prepared by immunoSEQ multiplex PCR; TCRdb keeps only in-frame clonotypes and omits some of them. The repertoire holds about 160,000 clones, with 70% to 90% as singletons. This clonotype was obtained from a man younger than 30 in good health and CMV-seropositive. Sequences were obtained from PBMCs. The genes are TRBV29-1 and TRBJ1-1, with 9 bases aligning to TRBD1. CDR3 amino acids: CSGRQGGGTEAFF. CDR3 nucleotide sequence: TGCAGCGGCCGACAGGGGGGAGGCACTGAAGCTTTCTTT.